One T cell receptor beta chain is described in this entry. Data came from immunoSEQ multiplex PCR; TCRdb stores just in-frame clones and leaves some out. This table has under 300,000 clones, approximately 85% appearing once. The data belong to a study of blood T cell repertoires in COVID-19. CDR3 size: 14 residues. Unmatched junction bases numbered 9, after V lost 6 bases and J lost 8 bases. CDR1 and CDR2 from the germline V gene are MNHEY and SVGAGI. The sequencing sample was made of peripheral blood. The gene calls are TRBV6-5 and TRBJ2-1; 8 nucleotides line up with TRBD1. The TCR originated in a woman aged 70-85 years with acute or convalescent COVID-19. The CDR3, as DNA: TGTGCCAGCAGGAACGACAGGGACAGGTATGAGCAGTTCTTC. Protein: CASRNDRDRYEQFF.